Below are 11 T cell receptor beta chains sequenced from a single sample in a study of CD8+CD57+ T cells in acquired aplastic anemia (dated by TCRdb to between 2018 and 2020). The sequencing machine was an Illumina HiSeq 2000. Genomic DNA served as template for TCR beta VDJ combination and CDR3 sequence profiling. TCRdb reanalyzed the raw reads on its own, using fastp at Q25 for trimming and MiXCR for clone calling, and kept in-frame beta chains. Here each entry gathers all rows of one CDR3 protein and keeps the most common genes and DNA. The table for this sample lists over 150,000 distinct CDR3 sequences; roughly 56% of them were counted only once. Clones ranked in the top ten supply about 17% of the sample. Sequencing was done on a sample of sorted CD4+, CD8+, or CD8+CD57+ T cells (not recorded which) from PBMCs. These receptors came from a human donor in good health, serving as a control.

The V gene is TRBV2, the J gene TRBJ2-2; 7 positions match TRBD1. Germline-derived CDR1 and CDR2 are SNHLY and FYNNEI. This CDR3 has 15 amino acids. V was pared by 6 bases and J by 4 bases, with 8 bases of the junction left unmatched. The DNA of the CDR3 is TGTGCCAGCAGGCCGGACAGGCGGCGCACCGGGGAGCTGTTTTTT. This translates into CASRPDRRRTGELFF.

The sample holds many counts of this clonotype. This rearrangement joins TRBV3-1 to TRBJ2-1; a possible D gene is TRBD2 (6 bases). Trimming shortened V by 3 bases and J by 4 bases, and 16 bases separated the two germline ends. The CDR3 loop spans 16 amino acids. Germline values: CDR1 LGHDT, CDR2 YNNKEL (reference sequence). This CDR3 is CASSHRRGGAYNEQFF. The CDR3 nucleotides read TGTGCCAGCAGCCATCGACGGGGAGGTGCTTACAATGAGCAGTTCTTC.

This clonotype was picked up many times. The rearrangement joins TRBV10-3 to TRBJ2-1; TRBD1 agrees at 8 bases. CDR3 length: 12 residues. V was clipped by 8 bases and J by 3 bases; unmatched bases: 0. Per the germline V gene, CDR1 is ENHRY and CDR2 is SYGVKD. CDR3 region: CAIGQGYNEQFF. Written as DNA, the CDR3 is TGTGCCATCGGACAGGGCTACAATGAGCAGTTCTTC.

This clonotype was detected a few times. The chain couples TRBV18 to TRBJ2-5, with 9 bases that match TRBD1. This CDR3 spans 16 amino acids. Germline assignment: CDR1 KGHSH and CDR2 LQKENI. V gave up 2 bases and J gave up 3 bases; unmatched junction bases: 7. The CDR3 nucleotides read TGTGCCAGCTCACCAGGCGACAGGGGGTTCAAAGAGACCCAGTACTTC. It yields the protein CASSPGDRGFKETQYF.

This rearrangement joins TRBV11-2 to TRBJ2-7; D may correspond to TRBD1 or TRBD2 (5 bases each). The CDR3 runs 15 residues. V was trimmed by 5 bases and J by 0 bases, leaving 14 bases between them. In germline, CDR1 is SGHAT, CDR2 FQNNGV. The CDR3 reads CASSSRDGGSYEQYF. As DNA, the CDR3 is TGTGCCAGCAGCAGCCGGGACGGAGGCTCCTACGAGCAGTACTTC.

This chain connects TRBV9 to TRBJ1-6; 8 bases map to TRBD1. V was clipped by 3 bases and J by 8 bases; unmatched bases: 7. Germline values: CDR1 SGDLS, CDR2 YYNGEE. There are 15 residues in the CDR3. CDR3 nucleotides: TGTGCCAGCAGCGACCAGGGGGCGTGGGATTCACCCCTCCACTTT. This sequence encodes CASSDQGAWDSPLHF.

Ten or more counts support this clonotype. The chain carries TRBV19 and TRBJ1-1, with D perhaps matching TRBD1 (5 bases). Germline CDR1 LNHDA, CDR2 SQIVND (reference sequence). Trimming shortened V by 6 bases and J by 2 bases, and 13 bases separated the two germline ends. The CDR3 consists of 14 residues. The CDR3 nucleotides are TGTGCCAGTAGCCCATGGGGCCGTAACACTGAAGCTTTCTTT. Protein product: CASSPWGRNTEAFF.

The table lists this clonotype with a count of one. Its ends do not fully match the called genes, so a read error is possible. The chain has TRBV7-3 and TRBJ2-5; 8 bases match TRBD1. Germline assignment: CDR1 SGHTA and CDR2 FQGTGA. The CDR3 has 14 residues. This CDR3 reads CASSLNGQGETQYF. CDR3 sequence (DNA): TGTGCCAGCAGTTTAAACGGACAGGGAGAGACCCAGTACTTC.

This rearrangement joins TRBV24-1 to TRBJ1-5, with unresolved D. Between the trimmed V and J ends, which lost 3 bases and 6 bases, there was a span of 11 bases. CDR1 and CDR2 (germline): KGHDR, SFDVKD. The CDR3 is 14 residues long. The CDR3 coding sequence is TGTGCCACCAGTGATATGGGGTGGGGTCAGCCCCAGCATTTT. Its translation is CATSDMGWGQPQHF.

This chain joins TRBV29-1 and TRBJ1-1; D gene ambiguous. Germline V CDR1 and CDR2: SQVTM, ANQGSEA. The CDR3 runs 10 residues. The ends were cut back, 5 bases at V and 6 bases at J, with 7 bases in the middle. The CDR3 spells CSVLEPEAFF. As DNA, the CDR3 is TGCAGCGTTCTCGAGCCTGAAGCTTTCTTT.

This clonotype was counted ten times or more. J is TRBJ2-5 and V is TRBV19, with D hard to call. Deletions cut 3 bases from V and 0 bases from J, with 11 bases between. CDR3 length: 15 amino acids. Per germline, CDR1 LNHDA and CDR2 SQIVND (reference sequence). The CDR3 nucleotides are TGTGCCAGTAGTATGTCAGGTACAAACCAAGAGACCCAGTACTTC. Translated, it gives CASSMSGTNQETQYF.